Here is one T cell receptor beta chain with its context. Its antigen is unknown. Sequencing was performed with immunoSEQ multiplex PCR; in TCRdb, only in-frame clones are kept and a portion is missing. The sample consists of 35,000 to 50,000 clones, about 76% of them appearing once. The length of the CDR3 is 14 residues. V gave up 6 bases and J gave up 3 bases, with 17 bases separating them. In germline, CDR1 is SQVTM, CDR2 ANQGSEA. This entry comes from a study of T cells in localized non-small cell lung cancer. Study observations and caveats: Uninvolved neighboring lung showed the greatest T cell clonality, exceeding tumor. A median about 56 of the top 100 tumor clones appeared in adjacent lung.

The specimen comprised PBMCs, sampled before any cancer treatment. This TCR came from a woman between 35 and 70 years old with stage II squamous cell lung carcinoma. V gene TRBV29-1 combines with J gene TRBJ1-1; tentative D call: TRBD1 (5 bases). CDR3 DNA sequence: TGCAGCGTAAGTCGACAGCTTGAGGACACTGAAGCTTTCTTT. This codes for CSVSRQLEDTEAFF.